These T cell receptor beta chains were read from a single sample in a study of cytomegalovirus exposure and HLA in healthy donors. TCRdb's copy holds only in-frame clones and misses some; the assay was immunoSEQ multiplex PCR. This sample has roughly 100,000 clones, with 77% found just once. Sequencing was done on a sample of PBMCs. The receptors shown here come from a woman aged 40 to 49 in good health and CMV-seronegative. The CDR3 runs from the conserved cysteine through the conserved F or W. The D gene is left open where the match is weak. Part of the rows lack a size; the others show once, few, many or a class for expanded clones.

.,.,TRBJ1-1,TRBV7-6,CASSLQGNTEAFF,TGTGCCAGCAGCTTACAGGGGAACACTGAAGCTTTCTTT
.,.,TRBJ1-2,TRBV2,CASSVPGRANYGYTF,TGTGCCAGCAGTGTCCCGGGGAGGGCTAACTATGGCTACACCTTC
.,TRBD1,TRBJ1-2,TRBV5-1,CASSGGQGNLKLYGYTF,TGCGCCAGCAGCGGTGGACAGGGCAATTTAAAACTCTATGGCTACACCTTC
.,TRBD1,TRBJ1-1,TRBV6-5,CASSQDGTGGSEAFF,TGTGCCAGCAGCCAGGACGGGACAGGGGGCAGTGAAGCTTTCTTT
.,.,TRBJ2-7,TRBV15,CATSSGVEQYF,TGTGCCACCAGCTCCGGTGTGGAGCAGTACTTC
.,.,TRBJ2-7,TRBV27,CASSSPPSYEQYF,TGTGCCAGCAGTTCTCCCCCCTCCTACGAGCAGTACTTC
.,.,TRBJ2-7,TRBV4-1,CASSQEGSEVYEQYF,TGCGCCAGCAGCCAAGAAGGTAGCGAAGTCTACGAGCAGTACTTC
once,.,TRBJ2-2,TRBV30,CASTDIQGPFF,TGTGCCTCTACAGACATCCAAGGTCCGTTTTTT
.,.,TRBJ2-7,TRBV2,CASRATVNSYEQYF,TGTGCCAGCAGAGCGACAGTAAACTCCTACGAGCAGTACTTC
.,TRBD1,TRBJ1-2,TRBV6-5,CASVPGQGRGYTF,TGTGCCAGCGTCCCGGGACAGGGTAGAGGCTACACCTTC
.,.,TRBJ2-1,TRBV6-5,CASSDRDGGEQFF,TGTGCCAGCAGTGACAGGGACGGGGGCGAGCAGTTCTTC
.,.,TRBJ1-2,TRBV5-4,CASSGLNRNYGYTF,TGTGCCAGCAGCGGACTAAACAGAAACTATGGCTACACCTTC
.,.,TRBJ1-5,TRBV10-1,CARTLDRKNQPQHF,TGCGCCAGGACTCTCGACAGAAAAAATCAGCCCCAGCATTTT
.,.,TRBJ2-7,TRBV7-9,CASSSTGTSYEQYF,TGTGCCAGCAGCTCCACCGGGACTTCCTACGAGCAGTACTTC
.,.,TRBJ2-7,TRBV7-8,CASSSNRDTYYEQYF,TGTGCCAGCAGCTCTAACCGGGACACATACTACGAGCAGTACTTC
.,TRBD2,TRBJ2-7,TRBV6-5,CASSHTSGGSYEQYF,TGTGCCAGCAGCCATACTAGCGGGGGGTCCTACGAGCAGTACTTC
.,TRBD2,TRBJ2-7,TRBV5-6,CASSFGTSGGSFSSYEQYF,TGTGCCAGCAGCTTCGGGACTAGCGGGGGCTCCTTCAGCTCCTACGAGCAGTACTTC
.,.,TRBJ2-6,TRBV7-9,CASRPGSGANVLTF,TGTGCCAGCAGGCCAGGGTCTGGGGCCAACGTCCTGACTTTC
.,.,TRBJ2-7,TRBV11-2,CASSLGTYEQYF,TGTGCCAGCAGCTTGGGCACCTACGAGCAGTACTTC
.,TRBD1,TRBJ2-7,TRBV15,CATSRGTGLSYEQYF,TGTGCCACCAGCAGAGGGACAGGGCTTTCCTACGAGCAGTACTTC
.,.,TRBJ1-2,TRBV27,CASSLGRKGVGYTF,TGTGCCAGCAGTTTAGGCAGAAAAGGAGTTGGCTACACCTTC
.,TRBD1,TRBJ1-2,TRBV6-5,CASSYGTGDYGYTF,TGTGCCAGCAGTTACGGGACAGGGGACTATGGCTACACCTTC
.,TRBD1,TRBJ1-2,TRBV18,CASSPRTGVMINYGYTF,TGTGCCAGCTCACCCAGGACAGGGGTGATGATTAACTATGGCTACACCTTC
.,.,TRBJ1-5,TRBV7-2,CASSLGRVVGNQPQHF,TGTGCCAGCAGCTTAGGCAGGGTTGTGGGCAATCAGCCCCAGCATTTT
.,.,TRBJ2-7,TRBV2,CASSEATAYEQYF,TGTGCCAGCAGTGAAGCGACAGCCTACGAGCAGTACTTC
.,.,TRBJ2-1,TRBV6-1,CASSEGLAGAEQFF,TGTGCCAGCAGTGAGGGACTGGCGGGGGCTGAGCAGTTCTTC
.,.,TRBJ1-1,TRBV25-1,CASSPNPGHQNTEAFF,TGTGCCAGCAGTCCAAATCCGGGACACCAGAACACTGAAGCTTTCTTT
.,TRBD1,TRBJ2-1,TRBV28,CASSSPGQRSSSYNEQFF,TGTGCCAGCAGTTCCCCGGGACAGAGATCGAGCTCCTACAATGAGCAGTTCTTC
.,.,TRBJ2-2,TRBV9,CASSGDLKGVAGELFF,TGTGCCAGCAGCGGGGATCTGAAGGGGGTGGCCGGGGAGCTGTTTTTT
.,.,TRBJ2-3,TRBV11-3,CASSLVRAGKTDTQYF,TGTGCCAGCAGCTTAGTCAGGGCGGGGAAGACAGATACGCAGTATTTT
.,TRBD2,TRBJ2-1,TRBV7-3,CASSLSGVPLNEQFF,TGTGCCAGCAGCTTGAGCGGGGTCCCCCTCAATGAGCAGTTCTTC
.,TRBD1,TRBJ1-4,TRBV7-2,CASSFGRGLTTNEKLFF,TGTGCCAGCAGCTTCGGGAGGGGGCTTACAACTAATGAAAAACTGTTTTTT
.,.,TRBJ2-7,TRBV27,CASSLGKTYEQYF,TGTGCCAGCAGTTTGGGCAAGACCTACGAGCAGTACTTC
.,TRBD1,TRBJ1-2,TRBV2,CASIQDRGRGGYTF,TGTGCCAGCATCCAGGACAGGGGGCGGGGGGGCTACACCTTC
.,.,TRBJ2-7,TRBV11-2,CASSWEVGPGVF,TGTGCCAGCAGTTGGGAGGTAGGGCCTGGGGTTTTC
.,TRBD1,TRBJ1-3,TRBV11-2,CASSLQGVGNTIYF,TGTGCCAGCAGCTTGCAGGGGGTAGGAAACACCATATATTTT
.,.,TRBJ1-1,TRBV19,CASSTTGSGEAFF,TGTGCCAGTAGTACTACAGGGTCGGGGGAAGCTTTCTTT
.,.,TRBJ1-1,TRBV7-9,CASSLLGGREAFF,TGTGCCAGCAGCTTATTAGGAGGTAGGGAAGCTTTCTTT
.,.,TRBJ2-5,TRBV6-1,CATRPLEETQYF,TGTGCCACCAGGCCCCTGGAGGAGACCCAGTACTTC
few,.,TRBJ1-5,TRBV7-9,CASSLGGQHQPQHF,TGTGCCAGCAGCTTAGGGGGGCAACATCAGCCCCAGCATTTT
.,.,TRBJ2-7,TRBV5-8,CASSLPPGFRYEQYF,TGTGCCAGCAGCTTGCCTCCGGGTTTCCGCTACGAGCAGTACTTC
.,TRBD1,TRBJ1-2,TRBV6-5,CASGPTGKNYGYTF,TGTGCCAGCGGCCCGACAGGGAAGAACTATGGCTACACCTTC
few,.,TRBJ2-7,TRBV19,CATVPFTSSYEQYF,TGTGCCACCGTTCCTTTCACGAGCTCCTACGAGCAGTACTTC
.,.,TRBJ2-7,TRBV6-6,CASAPQGPREQYF,TGTGCCAGCGCCCCTCAGGGTCCTCGCGAGCAGTACTTC
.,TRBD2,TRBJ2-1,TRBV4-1,CASSQDSTSGAYNEQFF,TGCGCCAGCAGCCAAGATTCGACTAGCGGGGCTTACAATGAGCAGTTCTTC
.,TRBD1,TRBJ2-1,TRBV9,CASSVGQGITSEQFF,TGTGCCAGCAGCGTGGGACAGGGGATTACAAGTGAGCAGTTCTTC
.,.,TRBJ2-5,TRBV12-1,CASSFLPGQERKAQYF,TGTGCCAGCAGCTTTTTACCGGGACAGGAACGTAAGGCCCAGTACTTC
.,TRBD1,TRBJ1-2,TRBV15,CATSRDRTQGVSGYTF,TGTGCCACCAGCAGAGATCGAACACAGGGGGTATCTGGCTACACCTTC
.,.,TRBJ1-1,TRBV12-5,CASVRDSMNTEAFF,TGTGCTAGTGTCAGGGACTCTATGAACACTGAAGCTTTCTTT
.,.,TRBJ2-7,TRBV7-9,CASSSWTGSYEQYF,TGTGCCAGCAGCTCCTGGACTGGCTCCTACGAGCAGTACTTC
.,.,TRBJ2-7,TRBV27,CASSPRGGYEQYF,TGTGCCAGCAGTCCCCGGGGTGGCTACGAGCAGTACTTC
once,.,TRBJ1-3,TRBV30,CAGGTWGLENTIYF,TGTGCCGGTGGGACCTGGGGGCTTGAAAACACCATATATTTT
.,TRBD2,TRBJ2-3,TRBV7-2,CASSPGTSGGAVDTQYF,TGTGCCAGCAGCCCAGGGACTAGCGGGGGGGCAGTAGATACGCAGTATTTT
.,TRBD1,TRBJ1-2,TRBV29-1,CSVMTGLYYGYTF,TGCAGCGTAATGACAGGGTTGTACTATGGCTACACCTTC
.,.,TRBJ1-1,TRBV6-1,CATRDSGWSEAFF,TGTGCCACCCGTGACTCAGGATGGTCTGAAGCTTTCTTT
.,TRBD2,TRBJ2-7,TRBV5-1,CASSPHGTSGGIAYEQYF,TGCGCCAGCAGCCCCCACGGGACTAGCGGGGGGATAGCCTACGAGCAGTACTTC
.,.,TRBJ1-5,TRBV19,CASSIGAAPNQPQHF,TGTGCCAGTAGTATAGGGGCAGCCCCAAATCAGCCCCAGCATTTT
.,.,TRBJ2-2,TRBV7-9,CASSSSIKSGELFF,TGTGCCAGCAGCTCGAGCATCAAATCCGGGGAGCTGTTTTTT
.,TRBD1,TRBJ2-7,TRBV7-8,CASSPDRGREQYF,TGTGCCAGCAGCCCGGACAGGGGGCGCGAGCAGTACTTC
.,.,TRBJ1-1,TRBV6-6,CASSYLTSREAFF,TGTGCCAGCAGTTACTTAACCTCCCGGGAAGCTTTCTTT